These 18 T cell receptor beta chains came from one sample sequenced in a study of blood T cell repertoires in COVID-19. The protocol was immunoSEQ multiplex PCR, while the TCRdb copy is restricted to in-frame clones and leaves out a portion. The sample lists 220,000 or so clones, 70% to 90% occurring once. Sequencing was carried out using peripheral blood. The receptors were sampled from a man aged 45 to 65 who had recovered from COVID-19.

The chain carries TRBV4-1 and TRBJ1-1, with D possibly matching TRBD1 (5 bases). The CDR3 is 14 residues long. Germline CDR1 is MGHRA and CDR2 is YSYEKL. V was trimmed by 5 bases and J by 0 bases, leaving 10 bases between them. For the CDR3, the DNA is TGCGCCAGCAGCTCGACAGAAATGAACACTGAAGCTTTCTTT. Its translation: CASSSTEMNTEAFF.

CDR3 region: CASSPQYNEQFF. Written as DNA, the CDR3 is TGTGCCAGCAGTCCACAGTACAATGAGCAGTTCTTC. This chain uses TRBV6-2 or TRBV6-3 with TRBJ2-1; D not certain. Germline-derived CDR1 and CDR2 are MNHEY and SVGEGT. Trimming removed 5 bases from V and 4 bases from J, with 6 bases in between. This CDR3 has 12 amino acids.

In the case of this clone: Other DNA sequences in the sample encode the same CDR3. V gene TRBV5-1 combines with J gene TRBJ2-5, with 8 nucleotides matching TRBD1. The J segment lost 2 bases and the V segment lost 0 bases, leaving 0 bases of the junction unmatched. This CDR3 spans 14 amino acids. CDR1 is SGHRS and CDR2 is YFSETQ in the germline V gene. The CDR3 sequence: CASSLDRGQETQYF. The CDR3 coding sequence is TGCGCCAGCAGCTTGGACAGGGGGCAAGAGACCCAGTACTTC.

This chain links TRBV15 with TRBJ2-7, with TRBD2 matching 7 bases. V shed 1 base and J 2 bases; nucleotides not matched to a gene: 8. This CDR3 contains 16 residues. Germline V lookup: CDR1 LNHNV, CDR2 YYDKDF (reference sequence). The CDR3 region is CATSRVKLALTYEQYF. The CDR3 nucleotides read TGTGCCACCAGCAGAGTAAAACTAGCGCTTACCTACGAGCAGTACTTC. The full variable domain, completed using reference TRBV15 and TRBJ2-7, is DAMVIQNPRYQVTQFGKPVTLSCSQTLNHNVMYWYQQKSSQAPKLLFHYYDKDFNNEADTPDNFQSRRPNTSFCFLDIRSPGLGDTAMYLCATSRVKLALTYEQYFGPGTRLTVT.

J is TRBJ1-5 and V is TRBV19; D possibly corresponds to TRBD1 (5 bases). V lost 3 bases, J lost 5 bases, and 17 bases lay in between. The CDR3 runs 16 residues. Germline V gives CDR1 LNHDA, CDR2 SQIVND (reference sequence). Here the CDR3 reads CASSMITGSRDQPQHF. In DNA, the CDR3 is TGTGCCAGTAGTATGATTACAGGTTCCCGAGATCAGCCCCAGCATTTT.

The gene calls are TRBV9 and TRBJ2-7, with TRBD1 as a possible D gene (6 bases). CDR3 length: 16 residues. The germline CDR1 and CDR2 sequences are SGDLS and YYNGEE. Trimming removed 0 bases from V and 0 bases from J, with 13 bases in between. Written as DNA, the CDR3 is TGTGCCAGCAGCGTAGGTCAGGGGCTGATCTCCTACGAGCAGTACTTC. This translates into CASSVGQGLISYEQYF. The whole variable domain, remainder taken from reference TRBV9 and TRBJ2-7, is DSGVTQTPKHLITATGQRVTLRCSPRSGDLSVYWYQQSLDQGLQFLIQYYNGEERAKGNILERFSAQQFPDLHSELNLSSLELGDSALYFCASSVGQGLISYEQYFGPGTRLTVT.

The genes are TRBV6-5 and TRBJ1-2; 8 bases are shared with TRBD1. V trimming: 6 bases; J trimming: 1 base; junction bases outside the gene matches: 7. CDR1 is MNHEY, CDR2 SVGAGI, per germline. The CDR3 has 15 residues. The CDR3, as DNA: TGTGCCAGCAGGTGGACAGGGAGGATTAACTATGGCTACACCTTC. This codes for CASRWTGRINYGYTF.

This chain joins TRBV29-1 and TRBJ2-1, with 10 nucleotides matching TRBD2. The CDR3 totals 17 residues. V trimming: 6 bases; J trimming: 2 bases; junction bases outside the gene matches: 13. Germline values: CDR1 SQVTM, CDR2 ANQGSEA. The CDR3 region has the DNA TGCAGCGTCCCCACGTGGCTAACTAGCGGGACCTACAATGAGCAGTTCTTC. This translates into CSVPTWLTSGTYNEQFF.

The V gene is TRBV15, the J gene TRBJ2-3, with TRBD2 matching over 8 bases. V lost 4 bases and J lost 4; bases outside the gene matches: 10. Germline V gene data show CDR1 as LNHNV and CDR2 as YYDKDF (reference sequence). This CDR3 is built from 16 residues. CDR3 coding DNA: TGTGCCACCAGCATTTTCTCCGGGACTAGTTCAGATACGCAGTATTTT. It codes for CATSIFSGTSSDTQYF.

This chain uses TRBV4-1 with TRBJ2-5; tentatively, D is TRBD2 (6 bases). Trimming took off 0 bases at V and 0 bases at J, with 14 bases between the two ends. There are 17 residues in the CDR3. The germline V gene encodes CDR1 MGHRA and CDR2 YSYEKL. CDR3 sequence reads: CASSQERSGPYQETQYF. The CDR3 DNA reads as TGCGCCAGCAGCCAAGAGAGGAGCGGGCCGTACCAAGAGACCCAGTACTTC.

This chain uses TRBV7-2 with TRBJ1-4, with 7 bases lining up with TRBD1. V lost 1 base, J lost 10 bases, and 9 bases stayed unmatched. The germline gives CDR1 SGHTA, CDR2 FQGNSA. This CDR3 contains 15 residues. In nucleotides, the CDR3 is TGTGCCAGCAGCTTAGATAAGGGGGCGTTGGTAAAACTGTTTTTT. Its protein is CASSLDKGALVKLFF.

The gene calls are TRBV10-3 and TRBJ2-1; TRBD2 matches 9 bases. CDR1 is ENHRY and CDR2 is SYGVKD in the germline V gene. The trim removed 6 bases at V and 0 bases at J, leaving 6 bases unmatched. The CDR3 has 16 amino acids. As DNA, the CDR3 is TGTGCCATCAGGACCCAGCGGGAGGACTCCTACAATGAGCAGTTCTTC. Amino acid sequence: CAIRTQREDSYNEQFF.

This clone was found once. This chain joins TRBV7-2 and TRBJ1-1; a possible D gene is TRBD1 (5 bases). Germline-derived CDR1 and CDR2 are SGHTA and FQGNSA. Trimming left V 5 bases short and J 2 bases short, with 15 bases between. The CDR3 runs 15 residues. The CDR3 spells CASSRRGFLNTEAFF. CDR3 bases: TGTGCCAGCAGCCGGCGGGGCTTCCTAAACACTGAAGCTTTCTTT.

The chain is built from TRBV10-3 and TRBJ2-1; TRBD2 might be the D (6 bases). This CDR3 has 15 residues. Trimming took 0 bases from V and 3 from J, leaving 9 bases between them. Germline CDR1 ENHRY, CDR2 SYGVKD. In DNA form, the CDR3 reads TGTGCCATCAGTGAGTCTGGCGGGAACTACAATGAGCAGTTCTTC. The encoded protein is CAISESGGNYNEQFF.

This rearrangement joins TRBV7-9 to TRBJ2-7, with 7 bases that match TRBD2. Germline V gene sequence: CDR1 SEHNR, CDR2 FQNEAQ (reference sequence). The ends lost 5 bases at V and 3 bases at J; junction bases unmatched: 7. The CDR3 sequence is 14 residues long. CDR3 protein: CASSVSSGGYEQYF. The CDR3 DNA is TGTGCCAGCAGCGTTTCTAGCGGCGGCTACGAGCAGTACTTC.

The chain has TRBV6-5 and TRBJ1-2, with 10 bases matching TRBD1. V was clipped by 6 bases and J by 3 bases; unmatched bases: 7. The length of the CDR3 is 15 residues. Germline CDR1 MNHEY, CDR2 SVGAGI. The CDR3 nucleotides read TGTGCCAGCAGCCAGACAGGGGGCATCGACTATGGCTACACCTTC. Translating it yields CASSQTGGIDYGYTF.

The V call is TRBV5-1, the J call TRBJ2-5; 10 nucleotides agree with TRBD2. This CDR3 contains 16 residues. Trimming cost V 0 bases and J 3 bases; bases outside gene matches: 5. Germline V gene sequence: CDR1 SGHRS, CDR2 YFSETQ. The CDR3 coding sequence is TGCGCCAGCAGCTTGGAGATAGCGGGAGGCGAAGAGACCCAGTACTTC. Its protein product is CASSLEIAGGEETQYF. The full variable domain, rest sourced from reference TRBV5-1 and TRBJ2-5, is KAGVTQTPRYLIKTRGQQVTLSCSPISGHRSVSWYQQTPGQGLQFLFEYFSETQRNKGNFPGRFSGRQFSNSRSEMNVSTLELGDSALYLCASSLEIAGGEETQYFGPGTRLLVL.

The rearrangement uses TRBV12-3 or TRBV12-4 and TRBJ1-1; a possible D gene is TRBD1 (5 bases). V shed 2 bases and J shed 10 bases, with 14 bases lying between them. CDR3 length: 13 residues. The CDR3 DNA follows: TGTGCCAGCAGTTTACCGGGACTGGTGGGAGCTTTCTTT. It translates to CASSLPGLVGAFF.